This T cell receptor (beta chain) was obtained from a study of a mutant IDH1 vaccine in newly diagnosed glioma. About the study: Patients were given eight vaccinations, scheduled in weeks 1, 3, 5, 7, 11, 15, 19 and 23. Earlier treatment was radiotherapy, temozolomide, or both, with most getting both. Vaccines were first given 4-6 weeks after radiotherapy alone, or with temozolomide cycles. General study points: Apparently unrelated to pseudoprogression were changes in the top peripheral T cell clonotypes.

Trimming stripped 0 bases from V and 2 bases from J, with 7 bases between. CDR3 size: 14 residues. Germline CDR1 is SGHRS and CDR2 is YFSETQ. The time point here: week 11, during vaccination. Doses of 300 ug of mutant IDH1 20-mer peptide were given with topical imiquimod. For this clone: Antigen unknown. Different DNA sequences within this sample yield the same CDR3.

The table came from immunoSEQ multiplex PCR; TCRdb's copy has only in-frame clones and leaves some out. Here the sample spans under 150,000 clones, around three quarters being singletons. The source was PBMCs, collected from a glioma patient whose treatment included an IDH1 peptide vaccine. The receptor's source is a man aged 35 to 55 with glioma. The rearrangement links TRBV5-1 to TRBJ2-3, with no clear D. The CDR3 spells CASSLGANTDTQYF. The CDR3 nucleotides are TGCGCCAGCAGCTTGGGAGCCAACACAGATACGCAGTATTTT.